This T cell receptor beta chain came from a study of blood T cell repertoires in COVID-19. Per the original data handling: Reference gene primer amplification in the assay estimated nucleated cell counts. The data were produced by immunoSEQ multiplex PCR, yet TCRdb's version contains in-frame clones alone and is incomplete. V, J and clone size are those of that table, while D and trimming were read from the DNA. The data contain about 59,000 clones, approximately 80% of them singletons. Per the germline V gene, CDR1 is MNHEY and CDR2 is SVGEGT. The CDR3 spans 15 residues. J lost 5 bases, V lost 2 bases, and 7 bases had no gene match.

Material: peripheral blood. The TCR sequence derives from a woman of 80 years or more with active or convalescent COVID-19. The rearrangement joins TRBV6-2 or TRBV6-3 to TRBJ2-5; 8 bases agree with TRBD1. CDR3 sequence reads: CASSYDRGRTETQYF. Written as DNA, the CDR3 is TGTGCCAGCAGTTACGACAGGGGTAGGACGGAGACCCAGTACTTC.